The rows below give T cell receptor beta chains drawn from one sample of a study of T cell responses to AZD1222 COVID-19 vaccine. TCRdb's copy holds only in-frame clones and misses some; the assay was immunoSEQ multiplex PCR. The data show around 140,000 clones, 80% to 95% seen once. The source material was peripheral blood, sampled on day 0 of AZD1222 vaccination. These receptors were taken from an adult in good health. CDR3s include the opening cysteine and the closing phenylalanine or tryptophan. A D gene is named only where the DNA matches it firmly. The size field is filled for only some rows; it gives once, few, many or a size class.

CASSPQTGLGNTEAFF TGTGCCAGCAGCCCCCAAACAGGGCTCGGAAACACTGAAGCTTTCTTT - - TRBJ1-1 TRBV7-3
CASSPDGHEAFF TGTGCCAGCAGCCCCGACGGTCATGAAGCTTTCTTT - - TRBJ1-1 TRBV5-5
CASSTGVAGWQSGETQYF TGCGCCAGCAGCACCGGGGTAGCGGGATGGCAATCGGGAGAGACCCAGTACTTC - TRBD2 TRBJ2-5 TRBV5-1
CASSPPNGQPQHF TGTGCCAGCTCACCACCGAATGGGCAGCCCCAGCATTTT - - TRBJ1-5 TRBV18
CASSPYGHPGNEQFF TGTGCCAGCAGTCCCTACGGACACCCCGGGAATGAGCAGTTCTTC - - TRBJ2-1 TRBV6-5
CASSAGTSEYNEQFF TGTGCCAGCAGCGCAGGGACTAGCGAATACAATGAGCAGTTCTTC - TRBD2 TRBJ2-1 TRBV9
CASSEWARGRENEQFF TGTGCCAGCAGTGAATGGGCTCGCGGGAGGGAAAATGAGCAGTTCTTC - TRBD2 TRBJ2-1 TRBV25-1
CASSLRNYGYTF TGTGCCAGCAGTTTAAGGAACTATGGCTACACCTTC - - TRBJ1-2 TRBV28
CASSYATSGYQETQYF TGTGCCAGCAGTTACGCGACTAGCGGGTACCAAGAGACCCAGTACTTC once TRBD2 TRBJ2-5 TRBV6-2/TRBV6-3
CASRGLAGGLYDEQFF TGCGCCAGCAGGGGACTAGCGGGAGGGTTATATGATGAGCAGTTCTTC - TRBD2 TRBJ2-1 TRBV10-2
CASSPLATGNYEQYF TGTGCCAGCAGCCCCCTAGCGACGGGCAACTACGAGCAGTACTTC - - TRBJ2-7 TRBV7-2
CASSHDRRSSYEQYF TGTGCCAGCAGCCACGACAGAAGAAGCTCCTACGAGCAGTACTTC - - TRBJ2-7 TRBV7-2
CASSVGSGSYEQYF TGTGCCAGCAGCGTAGGTAGCGGGAGTTACGAGCAGTACTTC - TRBD2 TRBJ2-7 TRBV9
CASSPQPTYEQYF TGTGCCAGCAGTCCCCAGCCCACCTACGAGCAGTACTTC - - TRBJ2-7 TRBV2
CASSRDGANYGYTF TGTGCCAGCAGCCGGGACGGCGCTAACTATGGCTACACCTTC once - TRBJ1-2 TRBV2
CASSWTEGTEAFF TGTGCCAGCAGTTGGACAGAAGGCACTGAAGCTTTCTTT few - TRBJ1-1 TRBV6-2/TRBV6-3
CASSQGVRLETQYF TGTGCCAGCAGCCAAGGAGTTAGGCTTGAGACCCAGTACTTC - - TRBJ2-5 TRBV11-2
CASSLRDYSNEQFF TGTGCCAGCAGCCTCCGGGACTACTCCAATGAGCAGTTCTTC once TRBD2 TRBJ2-1 TRBV11-2
CASSEEFAVPETGYTF TGTGCCAGCAGTGAAGAATTTGCGGTCCCAGAGACTGGCTACACCTTC - - TRBJ1-2 TRBV2
CASRPGTGFFNEKLFF TGTGCCAGCAGGCCCGGGACAGGTTTTTTCAATGAAAAACTGTTTTTT - TRBD1 TRBJ1-4 TRBV27
CASSYSPAGGYGYTF TGTGCCAGCAGTTACTCGCCGGCAGGCGGCTATGGCTACACCTTC - - TRBJ1-2 TRBV6-2/TRBV6-3
CASSLTGGLYTEAFF TGTGCCAGCAGTCTCACAGGGGGCTTATACACTGAAGCTTTCTTT - TRBD1 TRBJ1-1 TRBV28
CASSREENEGSGYEQYF TGTGCCAGCAGCCGAGAAGAAAATGAGGGTAGCGGCTACGAGCAGTACTTC - - TRBJ2-7 TRBV4-2
CASSMWGEAFF TGTGCCAGTAGTATGTGGGGGGAAGCTTTCTTT - - TRBJ1-1 TRBV19
CASSDPLGLRELFF TGTGCCAGCAGCGATCCCCTCGGGCTCCGGGAGCTGTTTTTT few - TRBJ2-2 TRBV9
CASSPRNSGNTIYF TGTGCCAGCAGCCCACGGAACTCTGGAAACACCATATATTTT - - TRBJ1-3 TRBV13
CAWGDRLGYTF TGTGCCTGGGGGGACAGGTTAGGCTACACCTTC - TRBD1 TRBJ1-2 TRBV30
CASSLGGEGPGLIQYF TGCGCCAGCAGCCTGGGAGGTGAGGGACCCGGGCTCATTCAGTACTTC - - TRBJ2-4 TRBV5-1
CASSPRDSQETQYF TGTGCCAGCAGCCCCCGGGACTCACAAGAGACCCAGTACTTC - - TRBJ2-5 TRBV4-2
CASSSALAHEQYF TGTGCCAGCAGCTCCGCGCTAGCCCACGAGCAGTACTTC - - TRBJ2-7 TRBV11-2
CASSAGLAGERNEQFF TGCGCCAGCAGCGCGGGACTAGCGGGAGAGAGAAATGAGCAGTTCTTC - TRBD2 TRBJ2-1 TRBV5-1
CASSGQLAGGFNEQFF TGTGCCAGCAGCGGCCAACTAGCGGGAGGTTTCAATGAGCAGTTCTTC - TRBD2 TRBJ2-1 TRBV7-2